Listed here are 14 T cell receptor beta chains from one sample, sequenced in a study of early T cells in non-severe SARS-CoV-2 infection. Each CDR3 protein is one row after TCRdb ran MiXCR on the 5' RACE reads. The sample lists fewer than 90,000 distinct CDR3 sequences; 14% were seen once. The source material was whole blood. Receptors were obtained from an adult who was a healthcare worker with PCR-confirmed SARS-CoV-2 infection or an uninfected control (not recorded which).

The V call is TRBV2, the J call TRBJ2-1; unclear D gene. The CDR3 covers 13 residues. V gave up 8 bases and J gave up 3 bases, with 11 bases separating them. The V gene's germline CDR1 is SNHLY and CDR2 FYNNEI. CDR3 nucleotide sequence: TGTGCCAGCGCCATCGGGTTCTACAATGAGCAGTTCTTC. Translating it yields CASAIGFYNEQFF. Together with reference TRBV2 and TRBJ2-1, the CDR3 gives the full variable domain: EPEVTQTPSHQVTQMGQEVILRCVPISNHLYFYWYRQILGQKVEFLVSFYNNEISEKSEIFDDQFSVERPDGSNFTLKIRSTKLEDSAMYFCASAIGFYNEQFFGPGTRLTVL.

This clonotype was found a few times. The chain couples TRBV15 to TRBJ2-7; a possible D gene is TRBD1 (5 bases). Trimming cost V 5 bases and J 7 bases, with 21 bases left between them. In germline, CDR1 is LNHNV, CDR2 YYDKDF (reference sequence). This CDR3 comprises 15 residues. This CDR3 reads CATSPAGPGMEEQYF. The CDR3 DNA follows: TGTGCCACCAGCCCTGCCGGGCCAGGGATGGAAGAGCAGTACTTC. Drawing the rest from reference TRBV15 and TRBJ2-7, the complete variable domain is DAMVIQNPRYQVTQFGKPVTLSCSQTLNHNVMYWYQQKSSQAPKLLFHYYDKDFNNEADTPDNFQSRRPNTSFCFLDIRSPGLGDTAMYLCATSPAGPGMEEQYFGPGTRLTVT.

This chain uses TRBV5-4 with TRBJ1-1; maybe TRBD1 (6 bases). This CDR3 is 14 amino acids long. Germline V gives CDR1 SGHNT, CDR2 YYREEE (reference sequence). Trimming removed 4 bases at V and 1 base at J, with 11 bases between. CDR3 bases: TGTGCCAGCAGCCGGGACATACCGAACACTGAAGCTTTCTTT. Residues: CASSRDIPNTEAFF. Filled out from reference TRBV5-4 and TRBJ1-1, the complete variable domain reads ETGVTQSPTHLIKTRGQQVTLRCSSQSGHNTVSWYQQALGQGPQFIFQYYREEENGRGNFPPRFSGLQFPNYSSELNVNALELDDSALYLCASSRDIPNTEAFFGQGTRLTVV.

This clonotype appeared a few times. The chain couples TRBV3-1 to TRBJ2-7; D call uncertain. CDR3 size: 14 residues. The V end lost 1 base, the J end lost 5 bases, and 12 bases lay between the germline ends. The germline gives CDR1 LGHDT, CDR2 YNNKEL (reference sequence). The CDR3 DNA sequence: TGTGCCAGCAGCCAAGGGGGTTACGGAAACGAGCAGTACTTC. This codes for CASSQGGYGNEQYF.

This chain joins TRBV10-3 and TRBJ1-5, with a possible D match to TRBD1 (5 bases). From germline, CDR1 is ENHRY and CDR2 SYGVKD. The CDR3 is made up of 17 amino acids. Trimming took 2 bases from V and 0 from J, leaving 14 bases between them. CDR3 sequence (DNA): TGTGCCATCAGTGAGGGGGGAGACCGATATAGCAATCAGCCCCAGCATTTT. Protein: CAISEGGDRYSNQPQHF.

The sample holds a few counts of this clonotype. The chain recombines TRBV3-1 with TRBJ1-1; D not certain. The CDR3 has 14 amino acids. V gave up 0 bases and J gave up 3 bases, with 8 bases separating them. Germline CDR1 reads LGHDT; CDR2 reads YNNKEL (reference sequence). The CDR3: CASSQDKAYTEAFF. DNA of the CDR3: TGTGCCAGCAGCCAAGATAAGGCGTACACTGAAGCTTTCTTT.

CDR3 in amino acids: CSARDTSDYRQYF. The CDR3 DNA is TGCAGTGCTAGAGATACCTCCGACTACAGGCAGTATTTT. The chain couples TRBV20-1 to TRBJ2-3; D might be TRBD2 (5 bases). V was cut by 0 bases and J by 11 bases, with 15 bases left in between. The germline V gene encodes CDR1 DFQATT and CDR2 SNEGSKA (reference sequence). This CDR3 has 13 amino acids.

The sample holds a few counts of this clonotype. The CDR3 DNA sequence: TGTGCCATCACAGAGACTAGCGGGCCGAGCCATACGCAGTATTTT. Translation gives CAITETSGPSHTQYF. The V and J genes are TRBV10-3 and TRBJ2-3; TRBD2 aligns across 10 bases. The J segment lost 7 bases and the V segment lost 7 bases, leaving 11 bases of the junction unmatched. The CDR3 has 15 residues. The germline CDR1 and CDR2 sequences are ENHRY and SYGVKD.

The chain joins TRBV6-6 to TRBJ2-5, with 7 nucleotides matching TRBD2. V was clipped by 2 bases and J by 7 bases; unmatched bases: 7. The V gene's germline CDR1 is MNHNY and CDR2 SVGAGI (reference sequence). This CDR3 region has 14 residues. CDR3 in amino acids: CASSYNLGEGTQYF. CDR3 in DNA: TGTGCCAGCAGTTACAATCTGGGGGAGGGGACCCAGTACTTC.

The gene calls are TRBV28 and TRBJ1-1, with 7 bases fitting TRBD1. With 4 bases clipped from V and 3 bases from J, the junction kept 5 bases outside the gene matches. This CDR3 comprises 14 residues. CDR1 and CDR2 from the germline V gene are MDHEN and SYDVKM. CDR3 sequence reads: CASSWGQLDTEAFF. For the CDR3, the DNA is TGTGCCAGCAGTTGGGGACAGTTGGACACTGAAGCTTTCTTT.

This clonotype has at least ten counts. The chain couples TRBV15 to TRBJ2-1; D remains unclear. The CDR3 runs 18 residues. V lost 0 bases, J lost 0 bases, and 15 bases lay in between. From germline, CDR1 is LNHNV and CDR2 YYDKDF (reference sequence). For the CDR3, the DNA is TGTGCCACCAGCAGAGATTTTCAGTCGCTGAGCTCCTACAATGAGCAGTTCTTC. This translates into CATSRDFQSLSSYNEQFF.

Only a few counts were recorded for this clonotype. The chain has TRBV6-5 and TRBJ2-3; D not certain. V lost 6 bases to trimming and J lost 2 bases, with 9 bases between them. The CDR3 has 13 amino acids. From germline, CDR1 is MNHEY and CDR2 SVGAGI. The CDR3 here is CASRRPITDTQYF. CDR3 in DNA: TGTGCCAGCAGACGACCAATCACAGATACGCAGTATTTT.

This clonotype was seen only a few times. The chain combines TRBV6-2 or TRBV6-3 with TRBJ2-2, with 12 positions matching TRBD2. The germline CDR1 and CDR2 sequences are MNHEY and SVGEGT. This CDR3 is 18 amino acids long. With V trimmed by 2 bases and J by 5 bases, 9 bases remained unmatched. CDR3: CASSYGLAGTGRTGELFF. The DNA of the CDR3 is TGTGCCAGCAGTTACGGACTAGCGGGGACCGGGCGGACCGGGGAGCTGTTTTTT.

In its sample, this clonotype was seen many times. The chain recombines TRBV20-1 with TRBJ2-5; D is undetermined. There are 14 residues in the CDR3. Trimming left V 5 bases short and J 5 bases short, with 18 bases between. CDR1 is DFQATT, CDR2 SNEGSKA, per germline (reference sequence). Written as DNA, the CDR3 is TGCAGTGCTTCCGATCCGGTTGTGCTGGAGACCCAGTACTTC. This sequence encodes CSASDPVVLETQYF.